These 16 T cell receptor beta chains were sequenced from one sample in a study of T-cell memory formation after mild COVID-19. Each CDR3 protein is one row after TCRdb ran MiXCR on the 5' RACE reads. This sample has 350,000 or so distinct CDR3 sequences; roughly 21% occur once, and the top ten carry around 13%. Sample: PBMCs or a T cell subset sorted from them (not recorded which). All receptors come from an adult woman who had mild COVID-19 (a few samples of this study predate the infection). Cell type and time point are not known.

The chain has TRBV28 and TRBJ2-7; TRBD1 might be the D (5 bases). The V and J ends lost 5 bases and 2 bases respectively, with 16 bases between them. There are 15 residues in the CDR3. From germline, CDR1 is MDHEN and CDR2 SYDVKM. The CDR3 loop is CASSLSRTLTYEQYF. DNA of the CDR3: TGTGCCAGCAGTCTATCTCGGACACTTACCTACGAGCAGTACTTC.

This clonotype has a handful of counts. The V and J genes are TRBV7-6 and TRBJ2-2; 7 nucleotides line up with TRBD2. The CDR3 has 15 residues. Germline V lookup: CDR1 SGHVS, CDR2 FNYEAQ. V lost 2 bases, J lost 6 bases, and 6 bases stayed unmatched. CDR3 in amino acids: CASSLRLAKAGELFF. The CDR3 DNA reads TGTGCCAGCAGCTTACGACTAGCTAAGGCCGGGGAGCTGTTTTTT.

J is TRBJ2-7 and V is TRBV5-1; the D gene is possibly TRBD2 (6 bases). From germline, CDR1 is SGHRS and CDR2 YFSETQ. The CDR3 is 15 residues long. The ends were cut back, 5 bases at V and 2 bases at J, with 17 bases in the middle. CDR3 nucleotide sequence: TGCGCCAGCAGGTTCGGGTCGGGAGCGCCCTACGAGCAGTACTTC. Translating it yields CASRFGSGAPYEQYF. Supplemented by reference TRBV5-1 and TRBJ2-7, the full variable domain reads KAGVTQTPRYLIKTRGQQVTLSCSPISGHRSVSWYQQTPGQGLQFLFEYFSETQRNKGNFPGRFSGRQFSNSRSEMNVSTLELGDSALYLCASRFGSGAPYEQYFGPGTRLTVT.

This clonotype was counted ten times or more. The CDR3 reads CASSHERRGAYNEQFF. CDR3 bases: TGTGCCAGCAGCCATGAACGTCGGGGCGCCTACAATGAGCAGTTCTTC. The chain joins TRBV14 to TRBJ2-1; D assignment may be TRBD1 or TRBD2 (5 bases each). Between the trimmed V and J ends, which lost 3 bases and 2 bases, there was a span of 14 bases. The CDR3 is 16 amino acids. Per the germline V gene, CDR1 is SGHDN and CDR2 is FVKESK.

The chain is built from TRBV21-1 and TRBJ2-7; the DNA was not compared with TRBD2, the D call given in the table. TRBV21-1 is assigned pseudogene status. The CDR3 covers 18 residues. DNA of the CDR3: TGTGCCAGCACCCTTAACCAAGGCAGGAAAGAGTGGAGGTACGAGCAGTACTTC. This encodes CASTLNQGRKEWRYEQYF.

This clonotype was counted a few times. The V gene is TRBV6-6, the J gene TRBJ1-2; the D is unclear. This CDR3 contains 13 residues. The V and J ends lost 8 bases and 4 bases respectively, with 14 bases between them. Per germline, CDR1 MNHNY and CDR2 SVGAGI (reference sequence). CDR3 sequence: CASDGWSSYGYTF. In DNA form, the CDR3 reads TGTGCCAGCGATGGTTGGTCTTCCTATGGCTACACCTTC.

This clonotype was detected a few times. The CDR3 spells CASSGVTNTEAFF. CDR3 DNA sequence: TGTGCCAGCTCAGGGGTGACGAACACTGAAGCTTTCTTT. The rearrangement uses TRBV12-3 or TRBV12-4 and TRBJ1-1; D is possibly TRBD1 (6 bases). This CDR3 comprises 13 residues. V lost 8 bases, J lost 1 base, and 11 bases lay in between.

The V gene is TRBV6-6, the J gene TRBJ2-7; a possible D gene is TRBD2 (5 bases). Germline CDR1 reads MNHNY; CDR2 reads SVGAGI (reference sequence). The CDR3 extends over 14 amino acids. V gave up 5 bases and J gave up 5 bases, with 16 bases separating them. The CDR3 protein is CASSTGLSVDEQYF. The CDR3 DNA reads TGTGCCAGCAGTACTGGACTCTCCGTCGACGAGCAGTACTTC.

The genes are TRBV12-3 or TRBV12-4 and TRBJ2-5; TRBD1 or TRBD2 may be the D gene (6 bases each). The CDR3 is 15 amino acids. With 7 bases removed from V and 4 bases from J, the gap between germline ends came to 19 bases. The chain's CDR3 is CASMQGQGGPETQYF. The DNA for the CDR3 is TGTGCCAGCATGCAGGGGCAGGGAGGTCCAGAGACCCAGTACTTC.

The chain employs TRBV29-1 and TRBJ2-7; 8 bases match TRBD1. Germline values: CDR1 SQVTM, CDR2 ANQGSEA. This CDR3 contains 13 residues. Losses at the gene ends were 6 bases for V and 3 bases for J; bases not matched to a gene: 7. Written as DNA, the CDR3 is TGCAGCGTAGGGACAGGTCGGAGCTACGAGCAGTACTTC. Protein sequence: CSVGTGRSYEQYF.

The CDR3 DNA is TGTGCCAGCAGGGGGACTAGCGGGGGGGTCTACACCGGGGAGCTGTTTTTT. Translating it yields CASRGTSGGVYTGELFF. The rearrangement uses TRBV12-3 or TRBV12-4 and TRBJ2-2; 16 nucleotides match TRBD2. The CDR3 covers 17 residues. With 6 bases clipped from V and 3 bases from J, the junction kept 4 bases outside the gene matches.

The V and J genes are TRBV7-6 and TRBJ2-5, with TRBD1 matching over 8 bases. The CDR3 length is 16 residues. The V gene's germline CDR1 is SGHVS and CDR2 FNYEAQ. Trimming at V came to 5 bases and at J to 3 bases, leaving 11 bases not matched to a gene. The CDR3 sequence: CASSPIPTGAKETQYF. The DNA for the CDR3 is TGTGCCAGCAGCCCCATTCCGACAGGGGCTAAAGAGACCCAGTACTTC.

This clonotype was recorded a few times. The rearrangement uses TRBV6-5 and TRBJ1-2, with D unclear. Germline CDR1 MNHEY, CDR2 SVGAGI. Between the trimmed V and J ends, which lost 3 bases and 4 bases, there was a span of 9 bases. The CDR3 covers 13 residues. DNA for the CDR3: TGTGCCAGCAGTTATACAGACCTCTATGGCTACACCTTC. Translated, it gives CASSYTDLYGYTF.

The table lists this clonotype with a few counts. The CDR3 loop is CASRRGVSPLHF. The CDR3 DNA is TGTGCCAGCAGGAGGGGCGTTTCACCCCTCCACTTT. J is TRBJ1-6 and V is TRBV5-4; possibly TRBD1 for D (5 bases). The CDR3 covers 12 residues. Per germline, CDR1 SGHNT and CDR2 YYREEE (reference sequence). V was cut by 5 bases and J by 9 bases, with 9 bases left in between.

This clonotype was counted between two and nine times. The genes are TRBV5-1 and TRBJ2-3; 11 bases agree with TRBD2. Trimming cost V 0 bases and J 2 bases; bases outside gene matches: 2. This CDR3 spans 16 amino acids. Looked up from germline, CDR1 is SGHRS and CDR2 is YFSETQ. The DNA of the CDR3 is TGCGCCAGCAGCTTGGCGACTAGCGGGGTCACAGATACGCAGTATTTT. Encoded protein: CASSLATSGVTDTQYF.

The V gene is TRBV24-1, the J gene TRBJ2-2; 12 bases are a match to TRBD1. V was pared by 5 bases and J by 6 bases, with 18 bases of the junction left unmatched. From germline, CDR1 is KGHDR and CDR2 SFDVKD. This CDR3 spans 20 amino acids. In DNA, the CDR3 is TGTGCCACCAGTGCGATTCCGGGACAGGGGGCACAGGAACGGTCCGGGGAGCTGTTTTTT. Translating gives CATSAIPGQGAQERSGELFF.